A single sample is the source of the 9 T cell receptor beta chains below, sequenced in a study of T-cell memory formation after mild COVID-19. TCRdb reprocessed the 5' RACE reads via MiXCR and lists one record per CDR3 protein. The repertoire holds roughly 620,000 distinct CDR3 sequences, with 15% to 20% as singletons. Sample: PBMCs or a T cell subset sorted from them (not recorded which). Receptors originate from an adult woman who had mild COVID-19 (a few samples of this study predate the infection). Cell type and time point are not known.

Only a few counts were recorded for this clonotype. V and J are TRBV12-3 or TRBV12-4 and TRBJ2-7; TRBD1 agrees at 8 bases. Trimming removed 3 bases from V and 5 bases from J; junction bases left unmatched: 6. This CDR3 contains 14 residues. This CDR3 is CASSFRTGSHEQYF. The CDR3 DNA follows: TGTGCCAGCAGTTTTAGGACAGGGAGCCACGAGCAGTACTTC.

A few counts support this clonotype. This sequence joins TRBV29-1 and TRBJ2-5; TRBD2 is a possible D gene (6 bases). This CDR3 region has 13 residues. Trimming removed 3 bases from V and 2 bases from J, with 10 bases in between. Germline V gene data show CDR1 as SQVTM and CDR2 as ANQGSEA. CDR3 region: CSVEPGEQETQYF. CDR3 sequence (DNA): TGCAGCGTTGAGCCGGGAGAGCAAGAGACCCAGTACTTC.

The chain's CDR3 is CASSFQGFVNTEAFF. The CDR3 DNA is TGTGCCAGCAGCTTTCAGGGATTCGTGAACACTGAAGCTTTCTTT. This chain links TRBV5-6 with TRBJ1-1, with D tentatively TRBD1 (5 bases). The V gene's germline CDR1 is SGHDT and CDR2 YYEEEE. V was cut by 2 bases and J by 0 bases, with 11 bases left in between. This CDR3 contains 15 residues.

The rearrangement uses TRBV6-5 and TRBJ2-3; D unresolved. Trimming pared 7 bases from V and 1 base from J, leaving 9 bases between. Germline CDR1 MNHEY, CDR2 SVGAGI. The CDR3 is 13 amino acids. As DNA, the CDR3 is TGTGCCAGCATCTCACCTGGCACAGATACGCAGTATTTT. Its protein product is CASISPGTDTQYF.

The table lists this clonotype with a few counts. The chain employs TRBV3-1 and TRBJ1-1, with TRBD1 as a possible D gene (5 bases). V lost 4 bases, J lost 1 base, and 13 bases lay in between. The CDR3 is 15 residues long. Germline CDR1 and CDR2: LGHDT and YNNKEL (reference sequence). The CDR3 reads CASSPGSQGNTEAFF. CDR3 coding DNA: TGTGCCAGCAGCCCCGGATCCCAGGGGAACACTGAAGCTTTCTTT.

This clonotype was seen more than once but under ten times. The chain links TRBV7-2 to TRBJ2-7; tentatively, D is TRBD2 (6 bases). Germline values: CDR1 SGHTA, CDR2 FQGNSA. Between the trimmed V and J ends, which lost 0 bases and 1 base, there was a span of 10 bases. The CDR3 runs 15 residues. CDR3 nucleotide sequence: TGTGCCAGCAGCTTAGCGCGGAGGGTTTCCTACGAGCAGTACTTC. It specifies CASSLARRVSYEQYF.

In this sample, this clonotype turned up many times. The J gene is TRBJ1-2, the V gene TRBV20-1; a weak D match, TRBD1 (5 bases). CDR1 is DFQATT, CDR2 SNEGSKA, per germline (reference sequence). V lost 0 bases, J lost 6 bases, and 17 bases lay in between. The CDR3 sequence is 15 residues long. The chain's CDR3 is CSARDPRGGFDGYTF. In nucleotides, the CDR3 is TGCAGTGCTAGAGATCCCCGGGGGGGTTTCGATGGCTACACCTTC.

This clonotype was counted between two and nine times. This chain joins TRBV4-1 and TRBJ2-7, with 8 bases that match TRBD2. Per germline, CDR1 MGHRA and CDR2 YSYEKL. This CDR3 has 13 residues. J was trimmed by 7 bases and V by 8 bases; bases with no gene match: 10. For the CDR3, the DNA is TGCGCCAGCGCACTAGCGGTGGAAGATGAGCAGTACTTC. Amino acids: CASALAVEDEQYF.

The V and J genes are TRBV5-4 and TRBJ1-1; D gene ambiguous. Trimming cost V 4 bases and J 1 base, with 14 bases left between them. The CDR3 sequence is 15 residues long. Looked up from germline, CDR1 is SGHNT and CDR2 is YYREEE (reference sequence). In DNA form, the CDR3 reads TGTGCCAGCAGCCCCGACGCGTGGGGGAACACTGAAGCTTTCTTT. Its protein is CASSPDAWGNTEAFF.